This passage covers 20 T cell receptor beta chains from one sample sequenced in a study of CD8 T cells in Susac syndrome. Reverse transcription of roughly 0.5 to 1 ug RNA used random hexamers. TCRdb reprocessed the immunoSEQ multiplex PCR reads via MiXCR and lists one record per CDR3 protein. The sample consists of some 260,000 distinct CDR3 sequences, more than 75% of them appearing once. The sample comprised CD8+ T cells from PBMCs. These receptor sequences come from a human donor with multiple sclerosis.

CDR3 bases: TGTGCCAGCAGTTTCTCTGGGGCGGAGACCCAGTACTTC. This codes for CASSFSGAETQYF. The rearrangement joins TRBV27 to TRBJ2-5; D possibly corresponds to TRBD1 (5 bases). The germline V and J ends were trimmed by 3 bases and 5 bases, with 10 bases remaining between them. CDR3 length: 13 residues. Per germline, CDR1 MNHEY and CDR2 SMNVEV (reference sequence).

V and J are TRBV6-5 and TRBJ2-5; TRBD1 aligns across 10 bases. The CDR3 has 15 amino acids. V lost 2 bases to trimming and J lost 5 bases; unmatched junction nucleotides: 5. From germline, CDR1 is MNHEY and CDR2 SVGAGI. In nucleotides, the CDR3 is TGTGCCAGCAGTTACGGACAGGGGGGTGTGGAGACCCAGTACTTC. Residues: CASSYGQGGVETQYF.

The chain employs TRBV10-3 and TRBJ2-3; the match to TRBD2 covers 14 bases. The CDR3 loop spans 17 amino acids. V trimming: 10 bases; J trimming: 4 bases; junction bases outside the gene matches: 13. Germline CDR1 and CDR2: ENHRY and SYGVKD. CDR3 sequence: CATTPIGTSGSPDTQYF. CDR3 DNA: TGTGCCACCACCCCGATAGGGACTAGCGGGAGTCCAGATACGCAGTATTTT.

The rearrangement links TRBV27 to TRBJ2-1; tentatively, D is TRBD1 or TRBD2 (5 bases each). Germline CDR1 is MNHEY and CDR2 is SMNVEV (reference sequence). The CDR3 is 14 amino acids. The V end lost 5 bases, the J end lost 6 bases, and 14 bases lay between the germline ends. In DNA form, the CDR3 reads TGTGCCAGCAGTCTTGGGACCGGCGGCAATGAGCAGTTCTTC. Amino acids: CASSLGTGGNEQFF.

This clonotype was observed once. This chain joins TRBV28 and TRBJ1-1, with 8 bases matching TRBD1. This CDR3 is built from 19 residues. Germline CDR1 reads MDHEN; CDR2 reads SYDVKM. The J segment lost 1 base and the V segment lost 9 bases, leaving 22 bases of the junction unmatched. CDR3 residues: CASATPYGQGQGANTEAFF. In DNA form, the CDR3 reads TGTGCCAGTGCTACCCCCTATGGACAGGGCCAGGGGGCGAACACTGAAGCTTTCTTT.

This clonotype has a single count. The J gene is TRBJ2-3, the V gene TRBV11-2, with 13 bases aligning to TRBD2. Losses at the gene ends were 5 bases for V and 2 bases for J; bases not matched to a gene: 7. Germline CDR1 is SGHAT and CDR2 is FQNNGV. CDR3 length: 17 amino acids. DNA for the CDR3: TGTGCCAGCAGCCGATCACTAGCGGGAGGGCACACAGATACGCAGTATTTT. It is translated as CASSRSLAGGHTDTQYF.

The V gene is TRBV9, the J gene TRBJ1-2; perhaps TRBD1 as D (6 bases). CDR3 length equals 12 residues. Germline-derived CDR1 and CDR2 are SGDLS and YYNGEE. V lost 5 bases and J lost 8, with 13 bases in between. CDR3 sequence: CASSTGSQGYTF. CDR3 in DNA: TGTGCCAGCAGTACAGGGAGTCAGGGCTACACCTTC.

The chain employs TRBV30 and TRBJ1-1; 7 positions match TRBD1. Germline CDR1 GTSNPN, CDR2 SVGIG (reference sequence). Trimming at V came to 0 bases and at J to 5 bases, leaving 9 bases not matched to a gene. The CDR3 is 15 amino acids. The CDR3 sequence: CAWSVFGGGETEAFF. The CDR3 DNA sequence: TGTGCCTGGAGTGTTTTCGGAGGGGGCGAAACTGAAGCTTTCTTT. The full variable domain, in which reference TRBV30 and TRBJ1-1 provide the parts outside the CDR3, is SQTIHQWPATLVQPVGSPLSLECTVEGTSNPNLYWYRQAAGRGLQLLFYSVGIGQISSEVPQNLSASRPQDRQFILSSKKLLLSDSGFYLCAWSVFGGGETEAFFGQGTRLTVV.

This clonotype turned up a few times. J is TRBJ2-7 and V is TRBV6-1; unclear D gene. V lost 5 bases, J lost 5 bases, and 13 bases lay in between. CDR1 and CDR2 (germline): MNHNS, SASEGT. The CDR3 loop spans 13 amino acids. CDR3 DNA: TGTGCCAGCAGTCCCTTTAGTGTGCACGAGCAGTACTTC. Protein product: CASSPFSVHEQYF.

Only a few counts were recorded for this clonotype. This sequence joins TRBV27 and TRBJ2-1; D is perhaps TRBD2 (7 bases). Germline lookup yields CDR1 MNHEY and CDR2 SMNVEV (reference sequence). The V and J ends lost 1 base and 7 bases respectively, with 14 bases between them. CDR3 length: 15 residues. CDR3 sequence (DNA): TGTGCCAGCAGTTTATATATTGGGGGGGCGAATGAGCAGTTCTTC. Translating it yields CASSLYIGGANEQFF.

This sequence joins TRBV27 and TRBJ2-5; 9 nucleotides align to TRBD2. The germline V gene has CDR1 MNHEY and CDR2 SMNVEV (reference sequence). The CDR3 runs to 15 residues. J was trimmed by 4 bases and V by 7 bases; bases with no gene match: 10. The CDR3 DNA reads TGTGCCAGCACCCGCCGCGGGAGGGGTGGAGAGACCCAGTACTTC. Amino acids: CASTRRGRGGETQYF.

CDR3 sequence reads: CASSVGGGFGYEQYF. CDR3 DNA sequence: TGTGCCAGCAGCGTAGGGGGCGGGTTTGGCTACGAGCAGTACTTC. The chain uses TRBV9 and TRBJ2-7, with D possibly being TRBD1 or TRBD2 (5 bases each). The germline V and J ends were trimmed by 0 bases and 3 bases, with 13 bases remaining between them. This CDR3 contains 15 residues. CDR1 is SGDLS, CDR2 YYNGEE, per germline.

This sequence joins TRBV30 and TRBJ1-3; D gene unclear. Trimming removed 0 bases from V and 0 bases from J, with 6 bases in between. The CDR3 covers 14 residues. Germline V gene lookup returns CDR1 GTSNPN and CDR2 SVGIG (reference sequence). For the CDR3, the DNA is TGTGCCTGGAGTGTATCGGGCTCTGGAAACACCATATATTTT. Amino acids: CAWSVSGSGNTIYF.

This chain joins TRBV30 and TRBJ1-1; a possible D gene is TRBD1 (6 bases). This CDR3 contains 17 residues. Trimming took 2 bases from V and 3 from J, leaving 22 bases between them. In germline, CDR1 is GTSNPN, CDR2 SVGIG (reference sequence). CDR3 nucleotides: TGTGCCTGGAGTATTTGGGTGAGGGGGGCGCGGGACACTGAAGCTTTCTTT. Its translation: CAWSIWVRGARDTEAFF.

This clonotype was seen more than once but under ten times. The chain couples TRBV12-3 or TRBV12-4 to TRBJ2-7; no reliable D call. Between the trimmed V and J ends, which lost 5 bases and 0 bases, there was a span of 8 bases. The CDR3 spans 13 residues. DNA for the CDR3: TGTGCCAGCAGTCCCACACACTCCTACGAGCAGTACTTC. Its translation: CASSPTHSYEQYF.

This clonotype was counted once. The chain employs TRBV20-1 and TRBJ1-2; a weak D match, TRBD1 (6 bases). The CDR3 runs to 15 residues. V lost 0 bases and J 4 bases, leaving 15 bases between the germline ends. CDR1 is DFQATT and CDR2 is SNEGSKA in the germline V gene (reference sequence). As DNA, the CDR3 is TGCAGTGCTAGAGATTATTGGGAAGGGGGCTATGGCTACACCTTC. Protein product: CSARDYWEGGYGYTF.

The CDR3 spells CASSHRQGGVKTQYF. The CDR3 nucleotides read TGTGCCAGCAGCCATCGACAGGGAGGTGTCAAGACCCAGTACTTC. The genes are TRBV3-1 and TRBJ2-5, with a weak D call TRBD1 (7 bases). This CDR3 is built from 15 residues. Trimming stripped 3 bases from V and 6 bases from J, with 17 bases between. Germline V gene sequence: CDR1 LGHDT, CDR2 YNNKEL (reference sequence).

This chain uses TRBV6-1 with TRBJ1-5; the match to TRBD1 covers 7 bases. From germline, CDR1 is MNHNS and CDR2 SASEGT. V was pared by 5 bases and J by 0 bases, with 7 bases of the junction left unmatched. The CDR3 is 16 residues long. The CDR3 nucleotides are TGTGCCAGCAGTCTAACAGGGGTCGATAGCAATCAGCCCCAGCATTTT. It specifies CASSLTGVDSNQPQHF.

CDR3 in DNA: TGTGCCATCAGTAAGGACACAGATACGCAGTATTTT. This encodes CAISKDTDTQYF. V is TRBV10-3 and J is TRBJ2-3, with unresolved D. Germline assignment: CDR1 ENHRY and CDR2 SYGVKD. Trimming took off 5 bases at V and 2 bases at J, with 5 bases between the two ends. CDR3 length: 12 residues.

The chain recombines TRBV3-1 with TRBJ1-3; no firm D call. Germline V gene lookup returns CDR1 LGHDT and CDR2 YNNKEL (reference sequence). V shed 1 base and J shed 2 bases, with 3 bases lying between them. The CDR3 runs 13 residues. CDR3 sequence reads: CASSQVPGNTIYF. The CDR3 DNA reads as TGTGCCAGCAGCCAAGTTCCTGGAAACACCATATATTTT. Full variable domain (outside the CDR3, taken from reference TRBV3-1 and TRBJ1-3): DTAVSQTPKYLVTQMGNDKSIKCEQNLGHDTMYWYKQDSKKFLKIMFSYNNKELIINETVPNRFSPKSPDKAHLNLHINSLELGDSAVYFCASSQVPGNTIYFGEGSWLTVV.